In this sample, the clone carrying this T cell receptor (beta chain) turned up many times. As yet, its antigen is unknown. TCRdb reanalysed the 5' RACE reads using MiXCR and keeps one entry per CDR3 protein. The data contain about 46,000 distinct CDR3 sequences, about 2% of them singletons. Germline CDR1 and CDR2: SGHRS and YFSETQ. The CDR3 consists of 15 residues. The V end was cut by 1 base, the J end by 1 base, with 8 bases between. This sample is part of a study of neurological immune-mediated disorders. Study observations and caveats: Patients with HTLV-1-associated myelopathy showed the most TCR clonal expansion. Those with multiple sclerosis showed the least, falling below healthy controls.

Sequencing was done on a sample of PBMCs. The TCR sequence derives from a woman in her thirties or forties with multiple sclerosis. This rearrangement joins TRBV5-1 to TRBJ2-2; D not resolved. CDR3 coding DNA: TGCGCCAGCAGCTTGACCACGGGGAACACCGGGGAGCTGTTTTTT. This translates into CASSLTTGNTGELFF.